This TCR beta chain was observed in a study of cytomegalovirus exposure and HLA in healthy donors. The PCR made use of 60 Vbeta and 13 Jbeta primers. Per the study methods: In a later analysis, approximately 73 million unique TCR beta chains included roughly 11 million shared by two or more donors. This table comes from immunoSEQ multiplex PCR, and its TCRdb copy is limited to in-frame clones, with some not included. V and J calls and clone size come straight from that table; D and trimming were deduced from the DNA. The table counts 60,000 to 80,000 clones; about 5% lies in the top ten. Germline-derived CDR1 and CDR2 are MNHNS and SASEGT. V lost 6 bases to trimming and J lost 5 bases, with 20 bases between them. The CDR3 loop spans 15 amino acids. A note on this clone: Its specificity is not known.

General study results and limits: Presence/absence analyses assumed roughly uniform sequencing depth across donors. Researchers reported in a later analysis that common viral pathogens appeared linked to several top clusters.

What was sequenced was PBMCs. The TCR was taken from a middle-aged man in good health and CMV-seronegative. The chain uses TRBV6-1 and TRBJ2-7; tentative D call: TRBD2 (5 bases). The CDR3 region has the DNA TGTGCCAGCAGAAAAATCCACGGTGAGGGCCACGAGCAGTACTTC. Translation gives CASRKIHGEGHEQYF.